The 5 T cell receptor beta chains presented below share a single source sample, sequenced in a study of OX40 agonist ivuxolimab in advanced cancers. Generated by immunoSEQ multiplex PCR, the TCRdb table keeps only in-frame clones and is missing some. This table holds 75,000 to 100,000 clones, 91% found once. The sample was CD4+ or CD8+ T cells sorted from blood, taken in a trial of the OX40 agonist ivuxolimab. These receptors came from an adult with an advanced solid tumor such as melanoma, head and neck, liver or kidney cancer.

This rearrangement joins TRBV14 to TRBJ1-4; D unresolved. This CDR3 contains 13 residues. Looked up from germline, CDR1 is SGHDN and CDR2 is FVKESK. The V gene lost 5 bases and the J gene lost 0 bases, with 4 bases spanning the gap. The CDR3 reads CASSESTNEKLFF. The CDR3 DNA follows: TGTGCCAGCAGCGAGTCAACTAATGAAAAACTGTTTTTT.

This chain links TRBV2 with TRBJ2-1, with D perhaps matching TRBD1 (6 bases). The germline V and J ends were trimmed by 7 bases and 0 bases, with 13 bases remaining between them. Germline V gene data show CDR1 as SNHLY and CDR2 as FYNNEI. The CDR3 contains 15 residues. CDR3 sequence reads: CASTRARGSYNEQFF. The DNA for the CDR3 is TGTGCCAGCACCAGAGCCAGGGGCTCCTACAATGAGCAGTTCTTC.

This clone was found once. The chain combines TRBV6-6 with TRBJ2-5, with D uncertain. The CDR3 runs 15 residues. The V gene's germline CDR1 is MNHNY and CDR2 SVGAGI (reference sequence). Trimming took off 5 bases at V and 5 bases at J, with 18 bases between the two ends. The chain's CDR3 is CASSPQVSWLETQYF. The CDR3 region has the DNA TGTGCCAGCAGTCCTCAGGTTAGCTGGCTGGAGACCCAGTACTTC.

This chain's CDR3 is CASSRVQGSGNTIYF. DNA of the CDR3: TGTGCCAGCAGTAGGGTACAGGGATCAGGAAACACCATATATTTT. The chain combines TRBV6-1 with TRBJ1-3, with D maybe TRBD1 (6 bases). CDR3 length: 15 residues. V was pared by 5 bases and J by 4 bases, with 15 bases between. The germline CDR1 and CDR2 sequences are MNHNS and SASEGT.

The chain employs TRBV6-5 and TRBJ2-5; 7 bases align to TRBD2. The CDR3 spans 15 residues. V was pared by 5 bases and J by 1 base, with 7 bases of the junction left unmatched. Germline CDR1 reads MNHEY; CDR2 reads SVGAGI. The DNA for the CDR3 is TGTGCCAGCAGTACCAGATGGACTAGCCAAGAGACCCAGTACTTC. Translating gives CASSTRWTSQETQYF.